The clone carrying this T cell receptor (beta chain) is a singleton in its sample. Its antigen is not identified. The data stem from a study of T cell responses to AZD1222 COVID-19 vaccine. At the level of the study: Pooling of second doses given at about 4 or about 12 weeks was done.

TCRdb's table, derived via immunoSEQ multiplex PCR, lists solely in-frame clones and lacks some. The sample consists of about 120,000 clones, 90% of them appearing once. Broader study findings: Sampling that yielded the repertoires occurred only after the peak T cell response. There were mostly white British donors and more females than males, and clonal diversity was possibly underestimated.

Germline V gene sequence: CDR1 MDHEN, CDR2 SYDVKM. The CDR3 is 14 residues long. The junction had 4 bases not matched to a gene; V was cut back by 8 bases and J by 1 base. This rearrangement joins TRBV28 to TRBJ1-5; 8 bases align to TRBD1. This material consisted of peripheral blood, taken on day 0 of AZD1222 vaccination. The clonotype comes from an adult in good health. Here the CDR3 reads CASGRDRSNQPQHF. As DNA, the CDR3 is TGTGCCAGCGGCCGGGACAGGAGCAATCAGCCCCAGCATTTT.